This T cell receptor beta chain was found in a study of radiation and T cells in renal cell carcinoma. Using immunoSEQ multiplex PCR, the repertoire was profiled, and TCRdb retains in-frame clones only, with some absent. In the table there are approximately 17,000 clones, roughly 45% of which are singletons. This CDR3 is built from 13 residues. The V and J ends lost 6 bases and 5 bases respectively, with 13 bases between them. Germline values: CDR1 SNHLY, CDR2 FYNNEI. Remarks on this clone: What it recognizes is unknown.

Treatment reported: 15 Gy SBRT to primary tumor, nephrectomy 4 weeks later. Study outcomes and limitations: In blood, top tumor clones expanded by 2 weeks, shrinking by 4.

This TCR was sampled from a woman aged 60-75 years with renal cell carcinoma. The sample was tumor tissue, taken from a patient whose treatment included radiotherapy and nephrectomy. V and J are TRBV2 and TRBJ1-1, with TRBD1 as a possible D gene (6 bases). The CDR3 DNA sequence: TGTGCCAGCAGCACCGGGGGCGGAACTGAAGCTTTCTTT. This translates into CASSTGGGTEAFF. Full variable domain (rest looked up from reference TRBV2 and TRBJ1-1): EPEVTQTPSHQVTQMGQEVILRCVPISNHLYFYWYRQILGQKVEFLVSFYNNEISEKSEIFDDQFSVERPDGSNFTLKIRSTKLEDSAMYFCASSTGGGTEAFFGQGTRLTVV.